This T cell receptor beta chain is from a study of cytomegalovirus exposure and HLA in healthy donors. Primers for the PCR totalled 60 Vbeta and 13 Jbeta. Generated by immunoSEQ multiplex PCR, the TCRdb table keeps only in-frame clones and is missing some. The repertoire holds some 180,000 clones, with around 77% as singletons. General observations from the study: Earlier results showed most TCR beta V segments being productive about 87% or about 30% of the time. Later work associated over 15,000 TCR beta sequences with HLA alleles at 0.05 false discovery rate. HLA restriction was apparent for most CMV-associated TCR beta chains in a later analysis. A later analysis reportedly identified an Asian-associated ancestry cluster as carrying fewer N-insertions than the roughly 600-donor mean.

CDR3 length: 13 residues. V dropped 1 base and J dropped 2 bases, with 8 bases sitting between them. The germline V gene encodes CDR1 GTSNPN and CDR2 SVGIG (reference sequence). Regarding this clone: Its antigen remains unknown.

This clonotype was obtained from a woman in her 30s in good health and CMV-seronegative. The V call is TRBV30, the J call TRBJ1-1, with D possibly matching TRBD1 (6 bases). The sequencing sample was made of PBMCs. CDR3 loop: CAWSGQANTEAFF. The CDR3 DNA reads as TGTGCCTGGAGTGGACAGGCTAACACTGAAGCTTTCTTT. The whole variable domain, remainder taken from reference TRBV30 and TRBJ1-1, is SQTIHQWPATLVQPVGSPLSLECTVEGTSNPNLYWYRQAAGRGLQLLFYSVGIGQISSEVPQNLSASRPQDRQFILSSKKLLLSDSGFYLCAWSGQANTEAFFGQGTRLTVV.